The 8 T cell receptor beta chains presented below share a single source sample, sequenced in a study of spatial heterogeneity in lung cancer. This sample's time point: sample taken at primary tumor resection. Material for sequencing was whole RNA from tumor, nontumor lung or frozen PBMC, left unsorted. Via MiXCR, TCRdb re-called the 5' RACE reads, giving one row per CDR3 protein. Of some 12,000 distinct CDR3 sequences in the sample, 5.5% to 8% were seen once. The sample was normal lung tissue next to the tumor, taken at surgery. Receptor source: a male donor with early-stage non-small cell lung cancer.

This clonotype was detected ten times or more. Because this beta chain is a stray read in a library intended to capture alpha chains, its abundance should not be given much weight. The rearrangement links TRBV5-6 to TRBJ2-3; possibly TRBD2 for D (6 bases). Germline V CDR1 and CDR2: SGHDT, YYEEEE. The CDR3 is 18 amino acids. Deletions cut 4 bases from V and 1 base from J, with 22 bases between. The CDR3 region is CASSTPGLSGGGTDTQYF. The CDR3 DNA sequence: TGTGCCAGCAGCACCCCTGGACTAAGCGGAGGAGGCACAGATACGCAGTATTTT.

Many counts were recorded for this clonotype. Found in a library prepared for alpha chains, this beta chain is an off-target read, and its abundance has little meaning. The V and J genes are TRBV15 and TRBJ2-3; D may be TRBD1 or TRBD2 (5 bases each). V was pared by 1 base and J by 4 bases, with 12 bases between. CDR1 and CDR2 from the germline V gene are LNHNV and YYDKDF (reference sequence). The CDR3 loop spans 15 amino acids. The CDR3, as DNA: TGTGCCACCAGCAGAGGATCAAGGGACGCAGATACGCAGTATTTT. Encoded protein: CATSRGSRDADTQYF.

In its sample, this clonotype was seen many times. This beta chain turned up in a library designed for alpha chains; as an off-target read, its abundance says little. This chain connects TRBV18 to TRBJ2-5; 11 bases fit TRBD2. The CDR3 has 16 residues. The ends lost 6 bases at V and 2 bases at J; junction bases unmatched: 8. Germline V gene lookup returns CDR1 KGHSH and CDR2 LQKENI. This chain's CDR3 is CASSSPGLAAQETQYF. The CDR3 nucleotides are TGTGCCAGCTCGTCCCCGGGACTAGCGGCTCAAGAGACCCAGTACTTC.

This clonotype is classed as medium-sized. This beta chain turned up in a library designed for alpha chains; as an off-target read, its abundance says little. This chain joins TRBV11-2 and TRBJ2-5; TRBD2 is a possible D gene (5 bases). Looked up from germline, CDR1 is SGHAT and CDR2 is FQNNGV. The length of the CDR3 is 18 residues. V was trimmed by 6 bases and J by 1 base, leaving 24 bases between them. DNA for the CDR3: TGTGCCAGCAGTCTAACAACTACCGGGATTTGGGGCCAAGAGACCCAGTACTTC. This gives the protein CASSLTTTGIWGQETQYF.

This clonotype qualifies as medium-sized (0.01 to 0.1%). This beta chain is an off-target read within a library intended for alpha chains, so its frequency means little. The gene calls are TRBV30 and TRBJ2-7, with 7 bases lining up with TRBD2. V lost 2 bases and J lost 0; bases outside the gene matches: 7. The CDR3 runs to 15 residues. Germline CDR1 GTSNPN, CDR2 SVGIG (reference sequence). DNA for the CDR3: TGTGCCTGGAGTTCTCTAGCGGCAAGCTCCTACGAGCAGTACTTC. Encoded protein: CAWSSLAASSYEQYF.

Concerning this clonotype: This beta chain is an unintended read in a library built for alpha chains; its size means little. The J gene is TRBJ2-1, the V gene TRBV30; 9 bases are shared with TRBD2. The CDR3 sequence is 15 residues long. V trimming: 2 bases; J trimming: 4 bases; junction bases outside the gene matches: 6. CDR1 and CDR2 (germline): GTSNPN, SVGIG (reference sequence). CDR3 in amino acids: CAWSWASGMYNEQFF. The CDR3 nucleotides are TGTGCCTGGAGTTGGGCTAGCGGGATGTACAATGAGCAGTTCTTC.

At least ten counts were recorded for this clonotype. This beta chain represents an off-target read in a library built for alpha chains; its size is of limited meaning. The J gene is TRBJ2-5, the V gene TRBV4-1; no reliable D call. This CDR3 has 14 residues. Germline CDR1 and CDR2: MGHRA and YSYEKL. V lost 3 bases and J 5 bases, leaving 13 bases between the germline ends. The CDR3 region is CASSQWAFSETQYF. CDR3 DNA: TGCGCCAGCAGCCAGTGGGCATTTTCGGAGACCCAGTACTTC.

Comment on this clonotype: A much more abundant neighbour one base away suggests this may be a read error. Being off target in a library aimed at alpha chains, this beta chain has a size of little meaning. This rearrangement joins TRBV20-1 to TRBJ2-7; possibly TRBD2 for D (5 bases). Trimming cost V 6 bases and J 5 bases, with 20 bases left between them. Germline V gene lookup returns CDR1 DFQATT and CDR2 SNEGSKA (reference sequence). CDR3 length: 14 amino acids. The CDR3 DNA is TGCAGTGCACCCGGACTGGGAGTTAGGGACGAGCAGTACTTC. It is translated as CSAPGLGVRDEQYF.